The 27 T cell receptor beta chains reported below all come from one sample, sequenced in a study of CD8 T cells in ankylosing spondylitis. Study-wide results and limits: Fewer than ten highly homologous variants made up a TCR beta motif that seemed to typify ankylosing spondylitis blood.

TCRdb re-called the 5' RACE reads with MiXCR, one entry per CDR3 protein. Of some 840,000 distinct CDR3 sequences in the sample, 12% were seen once. These receptors have no identified antigens. The sample consisted of blood, either unsorted or a sorted T cell fraction (not recorded which). The receptors were sampled from a male donor with ankylosing spondylitis.

This clonotype showed up just a few times. This sequence joins TRBV20-1 and TRBJ1-1; a possible D gene is TRBD1 (5 bases). From germline, CDR1 is DFQATT and CDR2 SNEGSKA (reference sequence). The V end was cut by 5 bases, the J end by 4 bases, with 17 bases between. The CDR3 is 14 residues long. The DNA of the CDR3 is TGCAGTGCTTCCCGGACCGGGGGGAGCACTGAAGCTTTCTTT. Amino acid sequence: CSASRTGGSTEAFF.

The chain recombines TRBV20-1 with TRBJ2-1, with 8 bases lining up with TRBD2. Trimming at V came to 1 base and at J to 3 bases, leaving 8 bases not matched to a gene. Germline V gene lookup returns CDR1 DFQATT and CDR2 SNEGSKA (reference sequence). The CDR3 is 16 amino acids. CDR3 bases: TGCAGTGCTAGAGTATTGGGACTAGAGTTCTACAATGAGCAGTTCTTC. Translating gives CSARVLGLEFYNEQFF.

This clonotype was counted at least ten times. The chain has TRBV20-1 and TRBJ1-4; the D is unclear. Germline V gene data show CDR1 as DFQATT and CDR2 as SNEGSKA (reference sequence). The V end lost 0 bases, the J end lost 10 bases, and 12 bases lay between the germline ends. The CDR3 loop spans 13 amino acids. CDR3 bases: TGCAGTGCTAGAGAGGCCTACGGAGGAAAACTGTTTTTT. The encoded protein is CSAREAYGGKLFF.

V usage is TRBV28 and J usage is TRBJ1-2; perhaps TRBD1 as D (5 bases). The ends were cut back, 10 bases at V and 7 bases at J, with 16 bases in the middle. CDR3 length: 12 residues. Germline CDR1 is MDHEN and CDR2 is SYDVKM. The CDR3 region is CANWASGSGYTF. Written as DNA, the CDR3 is TGTGCCAATTGGGCATCAGGGTCTGGCTACACCTTC.

This clonotype occurred a few times. The V call is TRBV20-1, the J call TRBJ1-6; 7 nucleotides line up with TRBD1. V lost 5 bases to trimming and J lost 9 bases; unmatched junction nucleotides: 7. The CDR3 runs to 13 residues. Germline loops: CDR1 DFQATT, CDR2 SNEGSKA (reference sequence). The CDR3 reads CSARRQGGSPLHF. The DNA of the CDR3 is TGCAGTGCTCGTAGACAGGGAGGTTCACCCCTCCACTTT.

This clonotype showed up just a few times. The junction departs from germline at one end; a sequencing error may be responsible. CDR3 nucleotide sequence: TGCGCCAGCTGCTTGGGGACAGGGGGCGACGTCGGGGAGCTGTTTTTT. Encoded protein: CASCLGTGGDVGELFF. This chain joins TRBV5-1 and TRBJ2-2; 12 positions match TRBD1. Germline CDR1 and CDR2: SGHRS and YFSETQ. The CDR3 is 16 residues long.

The table lists this clonotype with many counts. This rearrangement joins TRBV29-1 to TRBJ2-5, with a weak D call TRBD1 (5 bases). CDR1 and CDR2 (germline): SQVTM, ANQGSEA. V lost 6 bases and J lost 3, with 8 bases in between. The CDR3 runs 11 residues. DNA of the CDR3: TGCAGCGTCTCCAGGGAAGAGACCCAGTACTTC. It is translated as CSVSREETQYF.

Only a few counts were recorded for this clonotype. V and J are TRBV12-3 or TRBV12-4 and TRBJ2-6, with D tentatively TRBD1 or TRBD2 (6 bases each). The V end lost 6 bases, the J end lost 2 bases, and 11 bases lay between the germline ends. CDR3 length equals 15 residues. The CDR3, as DNA: TGTGCCAGCAGCCGAAGGGGGGCTGGGGCCAACGTCCTGACTTTC. It yields the protein CASSRRGAGANVLTF.

This clonotype was picked up a small number of times. The chain uses TRBV4-2 and TRBJ2-5, with 10 bases lining up with TRBD2. This CDR3 is 15 amino acids long. Germline V gene lookup returns CDR1 LGHNA and CDR2 YNFKEQ. V gave up 0 bases and J gave up 5 bases; unmatched junction bases: 3. In DNA, the CDR3 is TGTGCCAGCAGCCAAGAAGGTAGCGGGGGGGAGACCCAGTACTTC. Translation: CASSQEGSGGETQYF.

This clonotype was counted ten times or more. This rearrangement joins TRBV5-1 to TRBJ2-2; D possibly corresponds to TRBD1 (6 bases). The CDR3 runs 14 residues. The ends were cut back, 9 bases at V and 0 bases at J, with 12 bases in the middle. From germline, CDR1 is SGHRS and CDR2 YFSETQ. For the CDR3, the DNA is TGCGCCACTACCGGGACAACGAACACCGGGGAGCTGTTTTTT. Translation: CATTGTTNTGELFF.

The chain is built from TRBV6-1 and TRBJ1-5; perhaps TRBD1 as D (5 bases). This CDR3 is 13 amino acids long. Germline V lookup: CDR1 MNHNS, CDR2 SASEGT. Deletions cut 2 bases from V and 5 bases from J, with 7 bases between. The CDR3 here is CASSESGYQPQHF. In DNA form, the CDR3 reads TGTGCCAGCAGTGAATCAGGGTATCAGCCCCAGCATTTT.

The chain recombines TRBV6-1 with TRBJ1-1; no reliable D call. CDR1 and CDR2 (germline): MNHNS, SASEGT. The CDR3 extends over 13 amino acids. V was pared by 8 bases and J by 3 bases, with 13 bases between. CDR3 bases: TGTGCCAGCCGGAGAGGGCGACACACTGAAGCTTTCTTT. Its protein is CASRRGRHTEAFF.

This clonotype was counted only a few times. The CDR3 here is CASGGQSDTEAFF. In DNA, the CDR3 is TGTGCCTCTGGGGGCCAGTCGGACACTGAAGCTTTCTTT. The rearrangement links TRBV10-3 to TRBJ1-1; possibly TRBD1 for D (6 bases). Trimming took 11 bases from V and 3 from J, leaving 16 bases between them. Germline V gene lookup returns CDR1 ENHRY and CDR2 SYGVKD. This CDR3 has 13 amino acids.

DNA for the CDR3: TGTGCCAGCAGGGGACAGGGTGGCTACGAGCAGTACTTC. Its protein is CASRGQGGYEQYF. V usage is TRBV6-1 and J usage is TRBJ2-7; 9 nucleotides match TRBD1. With 6 bases clipped from V and 3 bases from J, the junction kept 3 bases outside the gene matches. The CDR3 sequence is 13 residues long. Germline loops: CDR1 MNHNS, CDR2 SASEGT.

J is TRBJ1-1 and V is TRBV11-1; D possibly corresponds to TRBD1 (5 bases). The CDR3 covers 15 residues. Germline-derived CDR1 and CDR2 are SGHAT and FQDESV (reference sequence). Trimming removed 6 bases at V and 1 base at J, with 15 bases between. The CDR3: CASRLAGAENTEAFF. The CDR3 DNA is TGTGCCAGCAGGTTGGCCGGGGCAGAGAACACTGAAGCTTTCTTT.

For the CDR3, the DNA is TGTGCCAGCACTCTACAGGACAACTATGGCTACACCTTC. Translating gives CASTLQDNYGYTF. The J gene is TRBJ1-2, the V gene TRBV12-3 or TRBV12-4; perhaps TRBD1 as D (5 bases). The V gene lost 7 bases and the J gene lost 2 bases, with 11 bases spanning the gap. The CDR3 length is 13 residues.

The gene calls are TRBV12-3 or TRBV12-4 and TRBJ1-5; perhaps TRBD1 as D (6 bases). With 5 bases removed from V and 2 bases from J, the gap between germline ends came to 10 bases. This CDR3 has 14 residues. In DNA, the CDR3 is TGTGCCAGCAGTGGGGGCGGGGGCAATCAGCCCCAGCATTTT. Protein sequence: CASSGGGGNQPQHF.

This clonotype was detected only a few times. The chain employs TRBV7-9 and TRBJ1-1; no reliable D call. CDR3 length: 12 amino acids. Germline V CDR1 and CDR2: SEHNR, FQNEAQ (reference sequence). V was cut by 3 bases and J by 7 bases, with 9 bases left in between. This CDR3 reads CASSFPVSEAFF. Here the CDR3 DNA reads TGTGCCAGCAGCTTTCCAGTCAGTGAAGCTTTCTTT.

This clonotype occurred a few times. This chain links TRBV4-2 with TRBJ2-7, with D unresolved. This CDR3 contains 15 residues. Germline CDR1 and CDR2: LGHNA and YNFKEQ. Between the trimmed V and J ends, which lost 0 bases and 3 bases, there was a span of 12 bases. The CDR3 reads CASSQDLGQLYEQYF. The CDR3 DNA reads as TGTGCCAGCAGCCAAGATCTAGGGCAGCTCTACGAGCAGTACTTC.

J is TRBJ2-3 and V is TRBV5-6; D remains ambiguous. The CDR3 totals 15 residues. Germline CDR1 and CDR2: SGHDT and YYEEEE. The germline V and J ends were trimmed by 0 bases and 2 bases, with 10 bases remaining between them. The CDR3, as DNA: TGTGCCAGCAGCTTGGGAGGCCGGCCCACAGATACGCAGTATTTT. This encodes CASSLGGRPTDTQYF.

V gene TRBV7-9 combines with J gene TRBJ1-6, with a possible D match to TRBD1 (5 bases). The CDR3 extends over 15 amino acids. Germline-derived CDR1 and CDR2 are SEHNR and FQNEAQ (reference sequence). V was shortened by 5 bases and J by 10 bases, with 18 bases between the two germline ends. The CDR3 loop reads CASSREGPGGSPLHF. CDR3 sequence (DNA): TGTGCCAGCAGCCGCGAGGGGCCAGGAGGGTCACCCCTCCACTTT.

This clonotype has just a few counts. The chain links TRBV7-2 to TRBJ1-5; perhaps TRBD1 as D (5 bases). Trimming took 2 bases from V and 4 from J, leaving 12 bases between them. Germline lookup yields CDR1 SGHTA and CDR2 FQGNSA. CDR3 size: 15 residues. The CDR3 bases are TGTGCCAGCAGCTTAATAGGATGGGGGAATCAGCCCCAGCATTTT. Amino acids: CASSLIGWGNQPQHF.

This clonotype appeared a few times. The chain links TRBV10-3 to TRBJ2-5; D is possibly TRBD1 or TRBD2 (6 bases each). Germline V gives CDR1 ENHRY, CDR2 SYGVKD. V was cut by 10 bases and J by 1 base, with 13 bases left in between. This CDR3 is built from 13 residues. DNA of the CDR3: TGTGCCACTAGGGGGGCACTCCAAGAGACCCAGTACTTC. It specifies CATRGALQETQYF.

The chain uses TRBV5-1 and TRBJ2-3, with TRBD2 matching 12 bases. CDR1 SGHRS and CDR2 YFSETQ come from the germline V gene. V lost 4 bases to trimming and J lost 0 bases; unmatched junction nucleotides: 6. The CDR3 is 17 residues long. The CDR3 here is CASSVTSGGTSTDTQYF. In nucleotides, the CDR3 is TGCGCCAGCAGCGTGACTAGCGGGGGAACTAGCACAGATACGCAGTATTTT.

The J gene is TRBJ2-1, the V gene TRBV6-1; D is tentatively TRBD1 or TRBD2 (5 bases each). CDR1 and CDR2 (germline): MNHNS, SASEGT. The CDR3 runs to 15 residues. With 6 bases removed from V and 5 bases from J, the gap between germline ends came to 17 bases. The CDR3 region has the DNA TGTGCCAGCAGGGGACCCCAATGGGGTGACAATGAGCAGTTCTTC. It translates to CASRGPQWGDNEQFF.

Concerning this clonotype: One end of the junction does not line up with germline, which may come from a read error. The rearrangement joins TRBV20-1 to TRBJ2-5; 10 bases line up with TRBD2. There are 16 residues in the CDR3. Germline values: CDR1 DFQATT, CDR2 SNEGSKA (reference sequence). CDR3 in amino acids: CCASAMELAGVETQYF. Here the CDR3 DNA reads TGCTGTGCTAGTGCGATGGAGCTAGCGGGGGTAGAGACCCAGTACTTC.

This clonotype appeared a few times. The rearrangement links TRBV18 to TRBJ2-7; D could derive from TRBD1 or TRBD2 (5 bases each). Germline loops: CDR1 KGHSH, CDR2 LQKENI. V was trimmed by 6 bases and J by 3 bases, leaving 15 bases between them. The CDR3 has 14 residues. The CDR3 region has the DNA TGTGCCAGCTCCCGGGGCCTAGCAGTCTACGAGCAGTACTTC. Protein product: CASSRGLAVYEQYF.